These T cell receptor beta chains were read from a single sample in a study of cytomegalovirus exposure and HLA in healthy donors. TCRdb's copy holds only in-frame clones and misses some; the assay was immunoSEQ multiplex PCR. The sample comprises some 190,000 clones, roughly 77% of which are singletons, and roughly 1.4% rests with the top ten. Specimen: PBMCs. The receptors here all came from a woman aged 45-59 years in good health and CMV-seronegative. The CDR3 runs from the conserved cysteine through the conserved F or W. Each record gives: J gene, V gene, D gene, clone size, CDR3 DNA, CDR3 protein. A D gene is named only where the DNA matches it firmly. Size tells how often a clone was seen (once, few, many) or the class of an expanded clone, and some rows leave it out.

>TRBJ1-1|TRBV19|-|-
TGTGCCAGTAGTAAGTTCGGAGGAGGTAACACTGAAGCTTTCTTT
CASSKFGGGNTEAFF
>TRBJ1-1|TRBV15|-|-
TGTGCCACCAGCAGAGATCGGGGGGTTCACACTGAAGCTTTCTTT
CATSRDRGVHTEAFF
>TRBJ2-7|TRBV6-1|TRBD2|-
TGTGCCAGCAGTGAAAGGGAGGGGCTCTACGAGCAGTACTTC
CASSEREGLYEQYF
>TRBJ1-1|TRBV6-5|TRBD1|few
TGTGCCAGCACCCCGGGACAGGGCTTCACTGAAGCTTTCTTT
CASTPGQGFTEAFF
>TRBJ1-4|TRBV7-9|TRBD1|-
TGTGCCAGCAGCCCCGGACAGGGAAATGAAAAACTGTTCTTT
CASSPGQGNEKLFF
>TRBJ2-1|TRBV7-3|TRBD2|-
TGTGCCAGCAGTTCTAGCGGATCTGGGAATGAGCAGTTCTTC
CASSSSGSGNEQFF
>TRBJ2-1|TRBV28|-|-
TGTGCCAGCAGCTTGAGGGTTGAGCAGTTCTTC
CASSLRVEQFF
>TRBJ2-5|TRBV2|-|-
TGTGCCAGCAGTGTCGGGGATACCCAGTACTTC
CASSVGDTQYF
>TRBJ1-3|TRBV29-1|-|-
TGCAGCGTTGAAGGTCTTGGACGGGGGGAAGGAAACACCATATATTTT
CSVEGLGRGEGNTIYF
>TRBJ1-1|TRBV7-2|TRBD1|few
TGTGCCAGCAGCCTCCGAGGACAGGGGGGAATAGGGAGGACTGAAGCTTTCTTT
CASSLRGQGGIGRTEAFF
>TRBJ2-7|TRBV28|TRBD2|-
TGTGCCAGCAGTTTATTCGAGAAGCGGGGGTCCTACGAGCAGTACTTC
CASSLFEKRGSYEQYF
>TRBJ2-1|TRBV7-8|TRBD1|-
TGTGCCAGCAGCCCAGGGACAGAGGCATACAATGAGCAGTTCTTC
CASSPGTEAYNEQFF
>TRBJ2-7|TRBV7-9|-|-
TGTGCCAGCAGCCCCAGGGGATACGAGCAGTACTTC
CASSPRGYEQYF